The rows below give T cell receptor beta chains drawn from one sample of a study of persistence of HIV-infected CD4 T cells. Antigens of these TCRs are unknown. Sequenced by immunoSEQ multiplex PCR; TCRdb stores in-frame clones only, minus some. The sample includes under 45,000 clones, around 90% of them seen just once. The sequences come from CD4+ T cells sorted from PBMCs after roughly 18-hour stimulation, collected from a patient who received antiretroviral therapy. These receptors originate from an adult man with HIV who was CMV-seropositive. The CDR3 runs from the conserved cysteine through the conserved F or W. The D gene is left open where the match is weak. Some rows mark clone size as missing; the rest say once, few, many or name a class of expanded clone.

>TRBV28|TRBD1|.|TRBJ2-2
TGTGCCAGCAGGCGGACAGGGGGCTTCACCGGGGAGCTGTTTTTT
CASRRTGGFTGELFF
>TRBV25-1|TRBD1|.|TRBJ1-6
TGTGCCAGCAGTACCAAGACAGGGAACGTACACTCACCCCTCCACTTT
CASSTKTGNVHSPLHF
>TRBV28|TRBD1|.|TRBJ1-4
TGTGCCAGCAGTTTGCCGGGACAGGGAGCGAGTAATGAAAAACTGTTTTTT
CASSLPGQGASNEKLFF
>TRBV27|TRBD1|.|TRBJ1-2
TGTGCCAGCAGTTTAAAGGGGACAGCTAACTATGGCTACACCTTC
CASSLKGTANYGYTF
>TRBV28|.|once|TRBJ2-2
TGTGCCAGCAGTTTCAACTTGAACACCGGGGAGCTGTTTTTT
CASSFNLNTGELFF
>TRBV21-1|.|.|TRBJ1-6
TGTGCCAGCAGCAAAGTAGGCAGGTTATACTCCTATAATTCACCCCTCCACTTT
CASSKVGRLYSYNSPLHF
>TRBV10-2|.|.|TRBJ1-5
TGCGCCAGCAGTGTCTCAAGCAATCAGCCCCAGCATTTT
CASSVSSNQPQHF
>TRBV1|.|.|TRBJ2-3
TGCACCAGCAGCCAAGGTCTTGGGGGGGTGACAGATACGCAGTATTTT
CTSSQGLGGVTDTQYF
>TRBV19|.|.|TRBJ1-3
TGTGCCAGTACCACCTCGGTCCGCTCTGGAAACACCATATATTTT
CASTTSVRSGNTIYF
>TRBV6-4|TRBD1|.|TRBJ1-2
TGTGCCAGCAGTGCCCTCCCGGGACAGGGTACCTATGGCTACACCTTC
CASSALPGQGTYGYTF
>TRBV19|TRBD2|.|TRBJ2-3
TGTGCCAGTACTGATGAAGGGACTAGCGTAACAGATACGCAGTATTTT
CASTDEGTSVTDTQYF
>TRBV5-6|.|.|TRBJ1-5
TGTGCCAGCAGCTTGGCCGCAGGGGGCAATCAGCCCCAGCATTTT
CASSLAAGGNQPQHF
>TRBV24-1|.|.|TRBJ1-2
TGTGCCACCAGTGACCAGGGGACGAATTGGGGCTACACCTTC
CATSDQGTNWGYTF
>TRBV6-2/TRBV6-3|.|.|TRBJ2-7
TGTGCCAGCAGTTACTCGTTCCAGGGCTACGAGCAGTACTTC
CASSYSFQGYEQYF
>TRBV7-2|TRBD1|few|TRBJ2-2
TGTGCCAGCAGCTCCAGGGGACAGGGGACCGGGGAGCTGTTTTTT
CASSSRGQGTGELFF
>TRBV19|TRBD1|.|TRBJ1-5
TGTGCCAGTAGCACGAGGGACAGGGGGGGTCAAGGCAATCAGCCCCAGCATTTT
CASSTRDRGGQGNQPQHF
>TRBV7-8|TRBD1|.|TRBJ2-7
TGTGCCAGCAGCTTTCCCCGGGACAGGGGCTACGAGCAGTACTTC
CASSFPRDRGYEQYF
>TRBV2|TRBD1|.|TRBJ1-5
TGTGCCAGCGGACAGGGTGGGAGTAGCAATCAGCCCCAGCATTTT
CASGQGGSSNQPQHF
>TRBV7-9|.|.|TRBJ1-1
TGTGCCAGCAGCTTGTGGGAACAAACTGAAGCTTTCTTT
CASSLWEQTEAFF
>TRBV6-5|.|.|TRBJ1-5
TGTGCCAGCACAGCCTACAATCAGCCCCAGCATTTT
CASTAYNQPQHF
>TRBV6-5|.|once|TRBJ2-7
TGTGCCAGCTTGTCTGTACTGGGCTACGAGCAGTACTTC
CASLSVLGYEQYF
>TRBV30|.|.|TRBJ2-1
TGTGCCTGGGGGAGAGGCGGGGGCTCATATGAGCAGTTCTTC
CAWGRGGGSYEQFF